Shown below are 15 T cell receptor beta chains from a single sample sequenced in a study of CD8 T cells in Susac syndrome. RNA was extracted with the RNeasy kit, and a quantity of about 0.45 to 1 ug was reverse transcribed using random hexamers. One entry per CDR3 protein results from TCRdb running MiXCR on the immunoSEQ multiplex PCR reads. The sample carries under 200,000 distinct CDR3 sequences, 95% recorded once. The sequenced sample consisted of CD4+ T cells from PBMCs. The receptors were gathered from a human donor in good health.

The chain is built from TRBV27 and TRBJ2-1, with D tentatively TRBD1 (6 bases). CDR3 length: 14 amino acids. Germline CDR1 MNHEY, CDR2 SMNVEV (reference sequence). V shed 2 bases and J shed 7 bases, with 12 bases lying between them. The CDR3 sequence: CASSLNREVNEQFF. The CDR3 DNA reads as TGTGCCAGCAGTTTAAACAGGGAAGTGAATGAGCAGTTCTTC.

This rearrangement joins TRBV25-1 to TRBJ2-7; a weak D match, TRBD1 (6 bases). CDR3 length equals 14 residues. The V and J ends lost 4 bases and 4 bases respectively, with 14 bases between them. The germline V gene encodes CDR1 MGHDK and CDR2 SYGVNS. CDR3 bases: TGTGCCAGCAGTGGTCCCCCGGACAGTTACGAGCAGTACTTC. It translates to CASSGPPDSYEQYF.

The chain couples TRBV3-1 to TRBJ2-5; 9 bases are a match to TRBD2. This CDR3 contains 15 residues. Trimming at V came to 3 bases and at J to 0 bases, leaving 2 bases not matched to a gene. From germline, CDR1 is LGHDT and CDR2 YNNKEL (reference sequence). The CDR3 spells CASSQSGRYQETQYF. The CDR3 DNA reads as TGTGCCAGCAGCCAGAGCGGGAGGTACCAAGAGACCCAGTACTTC.

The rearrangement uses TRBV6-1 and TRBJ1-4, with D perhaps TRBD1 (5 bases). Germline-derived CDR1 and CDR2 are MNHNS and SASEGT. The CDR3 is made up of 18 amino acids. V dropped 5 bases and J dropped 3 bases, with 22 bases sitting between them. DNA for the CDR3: TGTGCCAGCAGTACCCCTCGGGACCAGGGATCTGCTAATGAAAAACTGTTTTTT. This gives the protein CASSTPRDQGSANEKLFF.

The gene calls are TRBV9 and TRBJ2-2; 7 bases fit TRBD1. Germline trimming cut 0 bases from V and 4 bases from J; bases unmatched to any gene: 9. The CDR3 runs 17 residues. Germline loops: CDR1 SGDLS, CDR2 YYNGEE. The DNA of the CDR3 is TGTGCCAGCAGCGTAGTTACAGGGGCTCTTACCACCGGGGAGCTGTTTTTT. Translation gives CASSVVTGALTTGELFF.

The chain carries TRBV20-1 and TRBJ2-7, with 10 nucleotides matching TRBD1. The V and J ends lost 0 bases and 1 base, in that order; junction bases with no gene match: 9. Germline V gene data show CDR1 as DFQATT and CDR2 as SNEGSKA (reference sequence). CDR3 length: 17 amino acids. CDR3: CSARDPRTGGPSYEQYV. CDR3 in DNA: TGCAGTGCTAGAGATCCGCGGACAGGGGGGCCGTCCTACGAGCAGTACGTC.

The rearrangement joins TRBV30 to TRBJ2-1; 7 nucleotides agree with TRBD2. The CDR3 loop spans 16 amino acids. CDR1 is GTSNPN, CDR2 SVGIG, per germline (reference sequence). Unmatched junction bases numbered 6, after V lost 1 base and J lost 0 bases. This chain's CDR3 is CAWSAGGSSSYNEQFF. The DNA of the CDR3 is TGTGCCTGGAGTGCAGGCGGGAGTAGCTCCTACAATGAGCAGTTCTTC.

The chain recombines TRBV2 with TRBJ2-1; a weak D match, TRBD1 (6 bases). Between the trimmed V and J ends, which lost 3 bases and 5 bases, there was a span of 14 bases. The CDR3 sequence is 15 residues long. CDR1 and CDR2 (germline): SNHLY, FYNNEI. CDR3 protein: CASSDGTLYNNEQFF. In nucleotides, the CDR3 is TGTGCCAGCAGTGACGGGACACTTTATAACAATGAGCAGTTCTTC.

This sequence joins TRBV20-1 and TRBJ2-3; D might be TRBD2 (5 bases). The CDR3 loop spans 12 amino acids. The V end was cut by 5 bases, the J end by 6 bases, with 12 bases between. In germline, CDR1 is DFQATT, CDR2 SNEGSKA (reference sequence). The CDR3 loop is CSAWTPGDTQYF. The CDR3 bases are TGCAGTGCTTGGACTCCCGGGGATACGCAGTATTTT.

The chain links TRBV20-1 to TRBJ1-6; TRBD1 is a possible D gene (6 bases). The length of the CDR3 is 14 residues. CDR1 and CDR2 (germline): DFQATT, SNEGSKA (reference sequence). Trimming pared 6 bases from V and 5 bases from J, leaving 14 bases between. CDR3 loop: CSAGPPGDNSPLHF. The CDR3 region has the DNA TGCAGTGCCGGCCCTCCAGGGGATAATTCACCCCTCCACTTT.

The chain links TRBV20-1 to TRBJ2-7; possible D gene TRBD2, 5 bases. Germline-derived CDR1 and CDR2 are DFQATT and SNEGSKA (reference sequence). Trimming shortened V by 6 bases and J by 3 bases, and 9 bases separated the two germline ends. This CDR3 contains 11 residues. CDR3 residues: CSALRDYEQYV. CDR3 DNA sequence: TGCAGTGCACTACGGGACTACGAGCAGTACGTC.

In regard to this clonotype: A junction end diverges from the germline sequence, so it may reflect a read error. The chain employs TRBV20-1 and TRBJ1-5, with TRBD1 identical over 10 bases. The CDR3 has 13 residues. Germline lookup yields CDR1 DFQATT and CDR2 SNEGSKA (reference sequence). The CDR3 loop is CSARGQGDQPQHF. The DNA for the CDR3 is TGCAGTGCCAGAGGACAGGGGGATCAGCCCCAGCATTTT.

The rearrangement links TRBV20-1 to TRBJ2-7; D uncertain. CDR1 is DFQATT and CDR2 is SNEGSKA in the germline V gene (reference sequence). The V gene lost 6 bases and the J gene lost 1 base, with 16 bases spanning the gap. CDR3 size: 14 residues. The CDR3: CSATIPKESYEQYV. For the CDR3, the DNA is TGCAGTGCAACCATACCCAAAGAATCCTACGAGCAGTACGTC.

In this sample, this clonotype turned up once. The CDR3 region has the DNA TGCAGCGTTGAAGATGTACAGGCTAGCACAGATACGCAGTATTTT. Protein: CSVEDVQASTDTQYF. This chain connects TRBV29-1 to TRBJ2-3; possibly TRBD1 for D (5 bases). This CDR3 has 15 residues. The V end was cut by 0 bases, the J end by 0 bases, with 10 bases between. The germline CDR1 and CDR2 sequences are SQVTM and ANQGSEA.

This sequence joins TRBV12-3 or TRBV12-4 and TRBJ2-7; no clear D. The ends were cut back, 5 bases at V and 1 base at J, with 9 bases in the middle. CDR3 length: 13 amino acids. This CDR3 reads CASSTDTSYEQYF. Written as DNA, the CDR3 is TGTGCCAGCAGTACAGACACGTCCTACGAGCAGTACTTC.